A single sample is the source of the 10 T cell receptor beta chains below, sequenced in a study of blood T cell repertoires in COVID-19. The table came from immunoSEQ multiplex PCR; TCRdb's copy has only in-frame clones and leaves some out. The table records 190,000 or so clones, around 84% of them present only once. The sample was peripheral blood. The receptor set was obtained from a man aged 40-50 years with active or convalescent COVID-19.

Only one count was recorded for this clone. The chain joins TRBV18 to TRBJ2-7; maybe TRBD2 (5 bases). Germline CDR1 and CDR2: KGHSH and LQKENI. V was pared by 5 bases and J by 2 bases, with 16 bases between. The CDR3 runs 15 residues. The CDR3 here is CASSGTGIMAYEQYF. DNA of the CDR3: TGTGCCAGCTCAGGAACCGGGATAATGGCCTACGAGCAGTACTTC.

This clone was seen a few times. Other DNA sequences of this sample code for an identical CDR3. V is TRBV3-1 (or the pseudogene TRBV3-2) and J is TRBJ2-7; maybe TRBD1 (6 bases). V lost 3 bases, J lost 4 bases, and 7 bases lay in between. Germline CDR1 and CDR2: LGHDT and YNNKEL (reference sequence). CDR3 size: 12 residues. The CDR3 DNA follows: TGTGCCAGCAGCCATAGGGGGTACGAGCAGTACTTC. Its translation is CASSHRGYEQYF.

The rearrangement uses TRBV9 and TRBJ2-3; no reliable D call. The CDR3 covers 14 residues. Germline CDR1 and CDR2: SGDLS and YYNGEE. Trimming shortened V by 0 bases and J by 4 bases, and 9 bases separated the two germline ends. The CDR3 here is CASSVEAFADTQYF. As DNA, the CDR3 is TGTGCCAGCAGCGTAGAAGCCTTCGCAGATACGCAGTATTTT. Filled out from reference TRBV9 and TRBJ2-3, the complete variable domain reads DSGVTQTPKHLITATGQRVTLRCSPRSGDLSVYWYQQSLDQGLQFLIQYYNGEERAKGNILERFSAQQFPDLHSELNLSSLELGDSALYFCASSVEAFADTQYFGPGTRLTVL.

The J gene is TRBJ2-5, the V gene TRBV12-3 or TRBV12-4, with no clear D. Trimming removed 4 bases from V and 5 bases from J, with 11 bases in between. The CDR3 loop spans 13 amino acids. CDR3: CASSYGFRETQYF. As DNA, the CDR3 is TGTGCCAGCAGTTACGGGTTCCGGGAGACCCAGTACTTC.

This clone has only one observation. The rearrangement links TRBV4-2 to TRBJ1-4; TRBD1 matches at 7 bases. Germline CDR1 reads LGHNA; CDR2 reads YNFKEQ. This CDR3 contains 14 residues. V lost 6 bases and J lost 2; bases outside the gene matches: 3. The CDR3 sequence: CASSPGGTNEKLFF. The CDR3 bases are TGTGCCAGCAGTCCAGGGGGGACTAATGAAAAACTGTTTTTT.

The chain has TRBV5-5 and TRBJ1-1; D call uncertain. V lost 5 bases and J lost 5, with 16 bases in between. The CDR3 is 14 residues long. Germline V gene lookup returns CDR1 SGHKS and CDR2 YYEKEE (reference sequence). Written as DNA, the CDR3 is TGTGCCAGCAGGGTGGTTGCGGGAGGGACTGAAGCTTTCTTT. Residues: CASRVVAGGTEAFF. Full variable domain (outside the CDR3, taken from reference TRBV5-5 and TRBJ1-1): DAGVTQSPTHLIKTRGQQVTLRCSPISGHKSVSWYQQVLGQGPQFIFQYYEKEERGRGNFPDRFSARQFPNYSSELNVNALLLGDSALYLCASRVVAGGTEAFFGQGTRLTVV.

This chain connects TRBV2 to TRBJ2-3; a possible D gene is TRBD1 (6 bases). Trimming removed 1 base at V and 6 bases at J, with 8 bases between. CDR1 is SNHLY, CDR2 FYNNEI, per germline. This CDR3 region has 13 residues. The CDR3: CASSEGGRDTQYF. CDR3 nucleotides: TGTGCCAGCAGTGAAGGGGGGCGGGATACGCAGTATTTT.

This clone turned up a few times. V gene TRBV28 combines with J gene TRBJ2-1; TRBD1 aligns across 7 bases. V lost 3 bases to trimming and J lost 7 bases; unmatched junction nucleotides: 9. Germline CDR1 MDHEN, CDR2 SYDVKM. CDR3 length equals 15 residues. CDR3 region: CASSFPGTVHNEQFF. CDR3 coding DNA: TGTGCCAGCAGTTTCCCCGGGACAGTCCATAATGAGCAGTTCTTC.

The V and J genes are TRBV11-2 and TRBJ2-3; 7 bases are shared with TRBD1. The V and J ends lost 6 bases and 2 bases, in that order; junction bases with no gene match: 5. Germline assignment: CDR1 SGHAT and CDR2 FQNNGV. The CDR3 runs 14 residues. CDR3 amino acids: CASRSGQSTDTQYF. CDR3 bases: TGTGCCAGCAGGTCGGGACAGTCCACAGATACGCAGTATTTT.

This chain uses TRBV5-1 with TRBJ2-5; 12 bases fit TRBD2. This CDR3 has 15 amino acids. The V gene's germline CDR1 is SGHRS and CDR2 YFSETQ. Trimming cost V 4 bases and J 5 bases; bases outside gene matches: 6. The CDR3 reads CASSTTLAGGETQYF. In DNA form, the CDR3 reads TGCGCCAGCAGCACCACCCTAGCGGGGGGGGAGACCCAGTACTTC.